What follows are 32 T cell receptor beta chains derived from one specimen sequenced in a study of Ad26.COV2.S vaccination and SARS-CoV-2 variants. Measured with immunoSEQ multiplex PCR; TCRdb has only the in-frame clones, and not every one. The sample has some 320,000 clones, around four fifths seen once. Sample treatment: approximately 18 received Ad26.COV2.S at low or high dose, single or two shots; five or six received placebo; per-sample allocation not given. After the first vaccine or placebo injection, samples were drawn on day 63. The sample here was peripheral blood, taken in a trial of Ad26.COV2.S vaccine versus placebo. The source is a person between 18 and 59 years old who received the Ad26.COV2.S COVID-19 vaccine or a placebo.

This clone was recorded once. V is TRBV19 and J is TRBJ1-5; TRBD1 matches at 9 bases. Germline V gives CDR1 LNHDA, CDR2 SQIVND (reference sequence). The CDR3 consists of 13 residues. Losses at the gene ends were 8 bases for V and 6 bases for J; bases not matched to a gene: 5. CDR3 sequence: CASGGTGRQPQHF. The DNA of the CDR3 is TGTGCCAGTGGGGGGACAGGGCGTCAGCCCCAGCATTTT.

The CDR3 region is CASRPTGASNQPQHF. The CDR3 coding sequence is TGTGCCAGCAGGCCCACCGGGGCTAGCAATCAGCCCCAGCATTTT. The J gene is TRBJ1-5, the V gene TRBV28, with TRBD1 as a possible D gene (5 bases). V lost 6 bases to trimming and J lost 0 bases, with 12 bases between them. The CDR3 runs to 15 residues. CDR1 and CDR2 from the germline V gene are MDHEN and SYDVKM.

The V gene is TRBV5-1, the J gene TRBJ2-3, with D unclear. The CDR3 consists of 15 residues. Trimming cost V 3 bases and J 0 bases, with 11 bases left between them. CDR1 is SGHRS and CDR2 is YFSETQ in the germline V gene. The CDR3 spells CASSWRRGSTDTQYF. The CDR3 region has the DNA TGCGCCAGCAGCTGGCGACGCGGAAGCACAGATACGCAGTATTTT.

The chain combines TRBV13 with TRBJ2-7; D could derive from TRBD1 or TRBD2 (5 bases each). The CDR3 runs 15 residues. The V end lost 5 bases, the J end lost 5 bases, and 19 bases lay between the germline ends. Germline values: CDR1 PRHDT, CDR2 FYEKMQ (reference sequence). The CDR3 here is CASSLWGKFSHEQYF. CDR3 DNA sequence: TGTGCCAGCAGCCTTTGGGGGAAGTTTAGCCACGAGCAGTACTTC.

This sequence joins TRBV5-1 and TRBJ1-1, with 8 positions matching TRBD1. The CDR3 has 16 amino acids. V lost 0 bases, J lost 2 bases, and 6 bases stayed unmatched. CDR1 and CDR2 from the germline V gene are SGHRS and YFSETQ. CDR3 sequence: CASSLGQGAGNTEAFF. The CDR3 DNA follows: TGCGCCAGCAGCTTGGGGCAGGGGGCGGGCAACACTGAAGCTTTCTTT.

The chain links TRBV3-1 (or the pseudogene TRBV3-2) to TRBJ2-7; maybe TRBD2 (7 bases). In germline, CDR1 is LGHDT, CDR2 YNNKEL (reference sequence). CDR3 length equals 15 residues. Trimming removed 0 bases from V and 0 bases from J, with 9 bases in between. CDR3 coding DNA: TGTGCCAGCAGCCAAGACGGGGGGCCCTCCTACGAGCAGTACTTC. It is translated as CASSQDGGPSYEQYF.

V and J are TRBV4-1 and TRBJ1-1, with 8 bases identical to TRBD1. Germline CDR1 MGHRA, CDR2 YSYEKL. Losses at the gene ends were 1 base for V and 1 base for J; bases not matched to a gene: 2. This CDR3 contains 15 residues. As DNA, the CDR3 is TGCGCCAGCAGCCAAGCAGACAGGGGGAACACTGAAGCTTTCTTT. It is translated as CASSQADRGNTEAFF.

The chain links TRBV12-3 or TRBV12-4 to TRBJ2-3; tentatively, D is TRBD2 (5 bases). CDR3 length: 13 amino acids. Between the trimmed V and J ends, which lost 7 bases and 6 bases, there was a span of 14 bases. The CDR3 loop is CASTPGGPDTQYF. The CDR3 DNA reads TGTGCCAGCACCCCTGGCGGGCCGGATACGCAGTATTTT.

The rearrangement joins TRBV6-6 to TRBJ1-5, with TRBD1 matching over 7 bases. Germline-derived CDR1 and CDR2 are MNHNY and SVGAGI (reference sequence). Trimming at V came to 2 bases and at J to 5 bases, leaving 6 bases not matched to a gene. The length of the CDR3 is 15 residues. CDR3 bases: TGTGCCAGCAGTTACGGCGGGGACAGAGATCAGCCCCAGCATTTT. Its translation is CASSYGGDRDQPQHF.

This clone was picked up a small number of times. The chain links TRBV11-2 to TRBJ2-3, with D maybe TRBD1 (5 bases). The CDR3 length is 17 residues. CDR1 SGHAT and CDR2 FQNNGV come from the germline V gene. V was clipped by 3 bases and J by 1 base, with 17 bases between them. The CDR3: CASSFLNLDSRTDTQYF. The CDR3 coding sequence is TGTGCCAGCAGCTTCCTTAATCTAGACAGCCGCACAGATACGCAGTATTTT.

The chain uses TRBV5-8 and TRBJ2-7; 8 nucleotides line up with TRBD2. V lost 6 bases and J lost 1; bases outside the gene matches: 18. In germline, CDR1 is SGHTS, CDR2 YDEGEE. The CDR3 length is 18 residues. The CDR3 loop is CASTSGPLLAELSYEQYF. DNA for the CDR3: TGTGCCAGCACCTCGGGACCCTTACTAGCGGAGCTATCCTACGAGCAGTACTTC.

V gene TRBV4-1 combines with J gene TRBJ1-4; maybe TRBD1 (5 bases). Germline CDR1 is MGHRA and CDR2 is YSYEKL. The CDR3 has 16 residues. Trimming shortened V by 4 bases and J by 0 bases, and 12 bases separated the two germline ends. CDR3 nucleotides: TGCGCCAGCAGCCCGGGACCGCACGCAACTAATGAAAAACTGTTTTTT. This sequence encodes CASSPGPHATNEKLFF.

Only a few counts were recorded for this clone. The chain is built from TRBV5-1 and TRBJ2-1; 8 nucleotides agree with TRBD2. Germline CDR1 and CDR2: SGHRS and YFSETQ. This CDR3 region has 15 residues. V lost 5 bases to trimming and J lost 4 bases; unmatched junction nucleotides: 8. CDR3 in amino acids: CASSSGGARYNEQFF. As DNA, the CDR3 is TGCGCCAGCAGTTCCGGGGGGGCGCGGTACAATGAGCAGTTCTTC.

CDR3 residues: CASSPGQGASTNEKLFF. CDR3 DNA: TGTGCCAGCAGTCCGGGACAGGGGGCGTCCACTAATGAAAAACTGTTTTTT. The rearrangement joins TRBV6-6 to TRBJ1-4; 12 bases line up with TRBD1. This CDR3 region has 17 residues. Unmatched junction bases numbered 6, after V lost 5 bases and J lost 2 bases. Germline CDR1 MNHNY, CDR2 SVGAGI (reference sequence).

This clone was seen once. The rearrangement links TRBV6-5 to TRBJ2-5; TRBD1 aligns across 7 bases. CDR1 and CDR2 from the germline V gene are MNHEY and SVGAGI. This CDR3 region has 16 residues. The ends lost 4 bases at V and 3 bases at J; junction bases unmatched: 11. The CDR3 is CASSSLAGTEKETQYF. CDR3 nucleotides: TGTGCCAGCAGTTCCTTAGCCGGGACAGAGAAAGAGACCCAGTACTTC.

The rearrangement links TRBV7-6 to TRBJ2-5, with D possibly matching TRBD1 (6 bases). The V and J ends lost 4 bases and 1 base respectively, with 13 bases between them. This CDR3 has 15 amino acids. CDR1 SGHVS and CDR2 FNYEAQ come from the germline V gene. The chain's CDR3 is CASSSLGQRQETQYF. The CDR3 DNA reads as TGTGCCAGCAGCTCCCTTGGACAGCGCCAAGAGACCCAGTACTTC.

The CDR3 nucleotides read TGTGCCAGCAGCATAGGGGGGGGTTCTAAGTTCTTC. Its translation: CASSIGGGSKFF. The chain carries TRBV6-5 and TRBJ2-1, with D perhaps TRBD2 (7 bases). The CDR3 covers 12 residues. The germline V gene has CDR1 MNHEY and CDR2 SVGAGI. V was clipped by 6 bases and J by 14 bases, with 17 bases between them.

The chain combines TRBV30 with TRBJ2-2, with a tentative D call TRBD2 (6 bases). The CDR3 contains 13 residues. V lost 4 bases and J lost 3, with 9 bases in between. CDR1 GTSNPN and CDR2 SVGIG come from the germline V gene (reference sequence). CDR3 protein: CAWKQRDTGELFF. CDR3 bases: TGTGCCTGGAAACAGCGGGACACCGGGGAGCTGTTTTTT.

This clone appeared a single time. The chain joins TRBV18 to TRBJ1-1; D ambiguous. The length of the CDR3 is 12 residues. Germline V lookup: CDR1 KGHSH, CDR2 LQKENI. The V end lost 3 bases, the J end lost 8 bases, and 10 bases lay between the germline ends. This chain's CDR3 is CASSPVTREAFF. The CDR3 DNA sequence: TGTGCCAGCTCACCCGTGACAAGAGAAGCTTTCTTT.

The chain employs TRBV28 and TRBJ2-3, with a weak D call TRBD1 (5 bases). V was trimmed by 2 bases and J by 3 bases, leaving 9 bases between them. The CDR3 length is 14 residues. The V gene's germline CDR1 is MDHEN and CDR2 SYDVKM. CDR3: CASSLTGKTDTQYF. For the CDR3, the DNA is TGTGCCAGCAGTTTAACAGGAAAGACAGATACGCAGTATTTT. Supplemented by reference TRBV28 and TRBJ2-3, the full variable domain reads DVKVTQSSRYLVKRTGEKVFLECVQDMDHENMFWYRQDPGLGLRLIYFSYDVKMKEKGDIPEGYSVSREKKERFSLILESASTNQTSMYLCASSLTGKTDTQYFGPGTRLTVL.

The chain uses TRBV6-6 and TRBJ1-5; D remains ambiguous. Germline lookup yields CDR1 MNHNY and CDR2 SVGAGI (reference sequence). CDR3 size: 11 residues. Trimming removed 10 bases from V and 7 bases from J, with 11 bases in between. The DNA for the CDR3 is TGTGCCACCTCTGCGGGACAGCCCCAGCATTTT. Amino acids: CATSAGQPQHF.

The rearrangement links TRBV6-5 to TRBJ1-5, with D hard to call. Trimming removed 4 bases at V and 4 bases at J, with 8 bases between. The CDR3 length is 13 residues. Germline V lookup: CDR1 MNHEY, CDR2 SVGAGI. This chain's CDR3 is CASSLELNQPQHF. CDR3 nucleotide sequence: TGTGCCAGCAGTTTGGAGCTAAATCAGCCCCAGCATTTT.

The V and J genes are TRBV19 and TRBJ1-6; D gene ambiguous. The V gene lost 5 bases and the J gene lost 0 bases, with 11 bases spanning the gap. CDR1 and CDR2 (germline): LNHDA, SQIVND (reference sequence). This CDR3 is 16 amino acids long. The CDR3 loop reads CASSASISSYNSPLHF. The CDR3 DNA reads TGTGCCAGTAGTGCCTCGATCAGCTCCTATAATTCACCCCTCCACTTT.

This rearrangement joins TRBV11-2 to TRBJ2-2; D may correspond to TRBD1 or TRBD2 (5 bases each). CDR1 SGHAT and CDR2 FQNNGV come from the germline V gene. The CDR3 totals 16 residues. Trimming took 3 bases from V and 7 from J, leaving 18 bases between them. In nucleotides, the CDR3 is TGTGCCAGCAGCTTTTCCGGGACCCCAAGCAGCGGGGAGCTGTTTTTT. Protein sequence: CASSFSGTPSSGELFF.

The CDR3 DNA reads TGTGCCATCAGTGACGGAGGGGCCGCCCCTGGGGCCAACGTCCTGACTTTC. Translation gives CAISDGGAAPGANVLTF. This chain links TRBV10-3 with TRBJ2-6, with D possibly TRBD2 on 6 matching bases. V dropped 3 bases and J dropped 2 bases, with 14 bases sitting between them. Per the germline V gene, CDR1 is ENHRY and CDR2 is SYGVKD. The CDR3 is 17 residues long.

The V call is TRBV28, the J call TRBJ1-1; TRBD1 agrees at 8 bases. With V trimmed by 6 bases and J by 1 base, 7 bases remained unmatched. In germline, CDR1 is MDHEN, CDR2 SYDVKM. There are 15 residues in the CDR3. CDR3 residues: CASRIRTGGNTEAFF. CDR3 coding DNA: TGTGCCAGCAGGATACGCACAGGGGGGAACACTGAAGCTTTCTTT.

The chain is built from TRBV7-3 and TRBJ2-1; 8 nucleotides match TRBD2. V lost 0 bases and J lost 8; bases outside the gene matches: 6. Germline values: CDR1 SGHTA, CDR2 FQGTGA. The CDR3 sequence is 15 residues long. Written as DNA, the CDR3 is TGTGCCAGCAGCTTAACGGGGACTAGTATACATGAGCAGTTCTTC. It translates to CASSLTGTSIHEQFF.

This clone has more than one count but fewer than ten. The DNA of the CDR3 is TGTGCCAGCAGCTCTTACAGGGGGAAATCCTACGAGCAGTACTTC. Its translation is CASSSYRGKSYEQYF. The genes are TRBV11-2 and TRBJ2-7; 8 positions agree with TRBD1. CDR3 length: 15 amino acids. Trimming at V came to 4 bases and at J to 1 base, leaving 6 bases not matched to a gene. Germline loops: CDR1 SGHAT, CDR2 FQNNGV.

The genes are TRBV6-5 and TRBJ2-7; D might be TRBD1 (5 bases). The germline gives CDR1 MNHEY, CDR2 SVGAGI. This CDR3 has 12 residues. Trimming shortened V by 7 bases and J by 2 bases, and 9 bases separated the two germline ends. This CDR3 reads CASTQGTYEQYF. In DNA, the CDR3 is TGTGCCAGCACTCAGGGCACCTACGAGCAGTACTTC.

This clone was detected only a few times. V usage is TRBV5-1 and J usage is TRBJ2-2; D unresolved. CDR1 and CDR2 (germline): SGHRS, YFSETQ. Trimming removed 7 bases at V and 6 bases at J, with 16 bases between. This CDR3 is 14 amino acids long. The CDR3: CASCVGWVPGELFF. The DNA of the CDR3 is TGCGCCAGCTGCGTGGGTTGGGTTCCCGGGGAGCTGTTTTTT.

This sequence joins TRBV7-4 and TRBJ2-7; D is unresolved. The CDR3 spans 18 residues. Trimming pared 5 bases from V and 0 bases from J, leaving 23 bases between. In germline, CDR1 is SGHVT, CDR2 SQSDAQ. The CDR3 DNA is TGTGCCAGCAGCCGGTTCTCTTGGCCCAAAGCGAACTCCTACGAGCAGTACTTC. This codes for CASSRFSWPKANSYEQYF.

The chain uses TRBV7-2 and TRBJ2-6; possible D gene TRBD2, 6 bases. V was pared by 4 bases and J by 1 base, with 11 bases between. CDR3 size: 16 residues. The germline gives CDR1 SGHTA, CDR2 FQGNSA. CDR3 DNA sequence: TGTGCCAGCAGCTCCGACGGGGGTTCTGGGGCCAACGTCCTGACTTTC. It translates to CASSSDGGSGANVLTF.